This TCR beta chain was sequenced in a study of control samples from healthy donors and cancer patients. The method was immunoSEQ multiplex PCR; TCRdb's version includes in-frame clones alone and lacks a portion of them. Of around 26,000 clones listed, 75% to 85% are singletons. CDR1 is LGHDT and CDR2 is YNNKEL in the germline V gene (reference sequence). The CDR3 consists of 16 residues. Trimming removed 0 bases from V and 0 bases from J, with 9 bases in between. The sequence came from a man between 60 and 75 years old with colorectal cancer. Sequenced sample: PBMCs. This chain connects TRBV3-1 (or the pseudogene TRBV3-2) to TRBJ2-1; D remains unclear. CDR3 region: CASSQDLATSYNEQFF. The CDR3 region has the DNA TGTGCCAGCAGCCAAGATCTGGCTACCTCCTACAATGAGCAGTTCTTC.